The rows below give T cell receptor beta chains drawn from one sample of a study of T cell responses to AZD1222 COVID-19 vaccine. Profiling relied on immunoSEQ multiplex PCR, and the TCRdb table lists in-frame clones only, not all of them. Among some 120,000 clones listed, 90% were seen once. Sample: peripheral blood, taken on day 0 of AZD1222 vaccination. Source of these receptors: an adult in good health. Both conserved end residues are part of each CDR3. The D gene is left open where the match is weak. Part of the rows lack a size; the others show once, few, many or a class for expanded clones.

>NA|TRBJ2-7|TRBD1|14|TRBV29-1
CSVVRGTPPYEQYF
TGCAGCGTTGTCAGGGGGACCCCCCCCTACGAGCAGTACTTC
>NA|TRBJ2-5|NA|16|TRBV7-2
CASSLALGLGEETQYF
TGTGCCAGCAGCTTAGCACTCGGTCTGGGGGAAGAGACCCAGTACTTC
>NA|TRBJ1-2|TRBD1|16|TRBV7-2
CASSRIPGQVTYGYTF
TGTGCCAGCAGCCGCATTCCGGGACAGGTAACCTATGGCTACACCTTC
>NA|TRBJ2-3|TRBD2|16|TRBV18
CASSPGLAGDTDTQYF
TGTGCCAGCTCACCGGGACTAGCGGGAGACACAGATACGCAGTATTTT
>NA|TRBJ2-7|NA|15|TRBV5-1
CASSFLGGGTYEQYF
TGCGCCAGCAGCTTCCTTGGGGGAGGTACCTACGAGCAGTACTTC
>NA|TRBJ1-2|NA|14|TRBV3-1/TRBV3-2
CASSYSGINYGYTF
TGTGCCAGCAGCTATTCAGGGATTAACTATGGCTACACCTTC
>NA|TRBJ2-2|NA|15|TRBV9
CASSVGTLGAGELFF
TGTGCCAGCAGCGTAGGCACACTCGGGGCCGGGGAGCTGTTTTTT
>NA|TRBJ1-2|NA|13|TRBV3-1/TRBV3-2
CASSHRGNYGYTF
TGTGCCAGCAGCCATAGGGGAAACTATGGCTACACCTTC
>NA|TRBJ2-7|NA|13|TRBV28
CASSLETPTKQYF
TGTGCCAGCAGTTTGGAGACACCTACTAAGCAGTACTTC
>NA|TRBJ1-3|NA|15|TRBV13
CASSLGSGKGNTIYF
TGTGCCAGCAGCTTAGGGTCAGGGAAAGGAAACACCATATATTTT
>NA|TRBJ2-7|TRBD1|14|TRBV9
CASSAWDREGEQYF
TGTGCCAGCAGCGCCTGGGACAGGGAGGGCGAGCAGTACTTC
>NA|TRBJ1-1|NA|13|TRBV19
CASSIGEGTEAFF
TGTGCCAGTAGTATTGGGGAAGGGACTGAAGCTTTCTTT
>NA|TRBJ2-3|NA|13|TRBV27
CASSFRGTDTQYF
TGTGCCAGCAGTTTCAGGGGCACAGATACGCAGTATTTT
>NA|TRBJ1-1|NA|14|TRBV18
CASSPTWDRTEAFF
TGTGCCAGCTCACCCACATGGGATCGGACTGAAGCTTTCTTT
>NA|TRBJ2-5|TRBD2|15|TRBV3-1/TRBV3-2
CASSQSSGVQETQYF
TGTGCCAGCAGCCAATCTAGCGGGGTCCAAGAGACCCAGTACTTC
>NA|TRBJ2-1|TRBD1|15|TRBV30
CAWRLQGTGRNEQFF
TGTGCCTGGAGACTCCAGGGGACAGGGCGTAATGAGCAGTTCTTC
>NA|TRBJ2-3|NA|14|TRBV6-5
CASSRATSTDTQYF
TGTGCCAGCAGTCGCGCGACTAGCACAGATACGCAGTATTTT
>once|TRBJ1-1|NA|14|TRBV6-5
CASSLTTGPTEAFF
TGTGCCAGCAGTTTAACGACTGGCCCCACTGAAGCTTTCTTT
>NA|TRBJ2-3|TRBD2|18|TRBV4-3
CASSQSPGTSGSTDTQYF
TGCGCCAGCAGCCAAAGCCCAGGGACTAGCGGAAGCACAGATACGCAGTATTTT
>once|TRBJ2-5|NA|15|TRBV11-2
CASSPPGWGIETQYF
TGTGCCAGCAGCCCCCCGGGGTGGGGGATAGAGACCCAGTACTTC
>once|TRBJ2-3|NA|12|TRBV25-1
CASSPSTDTQYF
TGTGCCAGCAGTCCAAGCACAGATACGCAGTATTTT
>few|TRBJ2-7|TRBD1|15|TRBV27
CASSLSWQGAGEQYF
TGTGCCAGCAGTTTATCGTGGCAGGGGGCAGGTGAGCAGTACTTC
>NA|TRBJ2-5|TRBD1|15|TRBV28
CASSLRTGGAETQYF
TGTGCCAGCAGTTTACGGACAGGGGGCGCGGAGACCCAGTACTTC
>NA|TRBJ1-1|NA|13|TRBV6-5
CASATQINTEAFF
TGTGCCAGCGCAACTCAAATTAACACTGAAGCTTTCTTT
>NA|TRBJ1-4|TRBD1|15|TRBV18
CASSPTGTGNEKLFF
TGTGCCAGCTCGCCAACCGGGACAGGGAATGAAAAACTGTTTTTT
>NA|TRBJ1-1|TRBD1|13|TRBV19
CASARQGSAEAFF
TGTGCCAGTGCAAGACAGGGATCCGCTGAAGCTTTCTTT
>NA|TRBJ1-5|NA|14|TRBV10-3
CAISKTDSNQPQHF
TGTGCCATCAGTAAGACAGATAGCAATCAGCCCCAGCATTTT
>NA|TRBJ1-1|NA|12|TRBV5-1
CASRGDNTEAFF
TGCGCCAGCAGGGGGGATAACACTGAAGCTTTCTTT
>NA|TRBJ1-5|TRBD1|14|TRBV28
CASKATGLNQPQHF
TGTGCCAGCAAAGCGACAGGGTTGAATCAGCCCCAGCATTTT